Each of the 5 T cell receptor beta chains below was sequenced from the same sample in a study of response to subunit inactivated influenza vaccine. TCRdb independently ran MiXCR on the RT-PCR reads; one entry per CDR3 protein. The sample holds over 300,000 distinct CDR3 sequences, 20% to 25% seen once. Sequences were derived from PBMCs from blood, sampled approximately 22 months after vaccination. Every receptor here comes from a man aged 50 to 69 who received an inactivated influenza vaccine.

This rearrangement joins TRBV14 to TRBJ2-7, with 7 bases aligning to TRBD1. CDR3 length: 15 residues. Germline V gene lookup returns CDR1 SGHDN and CDR2 FVKESK. The J segment lost 3 bases and the V segment lost 3 bases, leaving 8 bases of the junction unmatched. This chain's CDR3 is CASSHYDRAGYEQYF. CDR3 bases: TGTGCCAGCAGCCATTACGACAGGGCGGGCTACGAGCAGTACTTC. Based on the CDR3 plus reference TRBV14 and TRBJ2-7, the full variable domain is EAGVTQFPSHSVIEKGQTVTLRCDPISGHDNLYWYRRVMGKEIKFLLHFVKESKQDESGMPNNRFLAERTGGTYSTLKVQPAELEDSGVYFCASSHYDRAGYEQYFGPGTRLTVT.

This clonotype was counted at least ten times. This chain links TRBV11-3 with TRBJ1-1, with D tentatively TRBD1 (6 bases). The CDR3 loop spans 14 amino acids. The V end lost 3 bases, the J end lost 4 bases, and 12 bases lay between the germline ends. Germline lookup yields CDR1 SGHNT and CDR2 YENEEA. CDR3 nucleotide sequence: TGTGCCAGCAGCTTTGGGGGCAGGGGCACTGAAGCTTTCTTT. Residues: CASSFGGRGTEAFF.

The rearrangement uses TRBV12-3 or TRBV12-4 and TRBJ2-3; D possibly corresponds to TRBD1 (6 bases). The CDR3 length is 13 residues. Deletions cut 6 bases from V and 4 bases from J, with 11 bases between. In DNA form, the CDR3 reads TGTGCCAGCAGCAGACAGGAAGCAGATACGCAGTATTTT. Its translation: CASSRQEADTQYF.

This clonotype was seen a few times. The chain carries TRBV3-1 and TRBJ2-5; D gene ambiguous. Deletions cut 2 bases from V and 5 bases from J, with 9 bases between. This CDR3 region has 13 residues. From germline, CDR1 is LGHDT and CDR2 YNNKEL (reference sequence). In DNA form, the CDR3 reads TGTGCCAGCAGCCAATTTCAAGTGGAGACCCAGTACTTC. Translation gives CASSQFQVETQYF.

This clonotype has only a few counts. V gene TRBV5-1 combines with J gene TRBJ1-1; the D is unclear. Trimming removed 2 bases from V and 6 bases from J, with 11 bases in between. The CDR3 spans 13 residues. Germline V gives CDR1 SGHRS, CDR2 YFSETQ. DNA of the CDR3: TGCGCCAGCAGCTTACGGGATCGGGCTGAAGCTTTCTTT. It encodes CASSLRDRAEAFF.